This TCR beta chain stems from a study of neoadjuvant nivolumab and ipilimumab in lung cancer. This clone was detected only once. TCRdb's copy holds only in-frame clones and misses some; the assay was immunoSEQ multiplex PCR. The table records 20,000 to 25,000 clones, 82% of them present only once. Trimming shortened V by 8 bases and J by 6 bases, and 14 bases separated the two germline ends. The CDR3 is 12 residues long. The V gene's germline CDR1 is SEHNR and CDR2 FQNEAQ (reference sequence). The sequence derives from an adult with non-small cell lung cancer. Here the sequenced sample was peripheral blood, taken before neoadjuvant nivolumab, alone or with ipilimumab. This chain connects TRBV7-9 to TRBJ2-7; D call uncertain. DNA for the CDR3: TGTGCCAGCGCAAACTTGGGAAGCGAGCAGTACTTC. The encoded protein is CASANLGSEQYF.